Below are 12 T cell receptor beta chains sequenced from a single sample in a study of blood T cell repertoires in COVID-19 (dated by TCRdb to about 2020). The library was prepared using the immunoSEQ multiplex PCR assay. TCRdb took this table from immuneACCESS and kept in-frame rearrangements with V and J called. Such tables lack part of the clones; where checked against another copy, unresolved V genes explain under half of the gap, and the rest is unexplained. The sample has 100,000 to 150,000 clones on record, approximately 74% of them singletons. 5.5% of the sample is held by the ten biggest clonotypes. Material for sequencing was peripheral blood. These TCRs come from a man aged 60 to 69 with acute or convalescent COVID-19.

This clone was seen more than once but under ten times. Other DNA sequences of this sample code for an identical CDR3. This sequence joins TRBV5-1 and TRBJ1-1; TRBD1 matches at 8 bases. CDR1 and CDR2 from the germline V gene are SGHRS and YFSETQ. This CDR3 comprises 14 residues. V was clipped by 1 base and J by 2 bases; unmatched bases: 1. CDR3 nucleotide sequence: TGCGCCAGCAGCTTGACAGGGGGTAACACTGAAGCTTTCTTT. This codes for CASSLTGGNTEAFF. Full variable domain (outside the CDR3, taken from reference TRBV5-1 and TRBJ1-1): KAGVTQTPRYLIKTRGQQVTLSCSPISGHRSVSWYQQTPGQGLQFLFEYFSETQRNKGNFPGRFSGRQFSNSRSEMNVSTLELGDSALYLCASSLTGGNTEAFFGQGTRLTVV.

The rearrangement joins TRBV7-2 to TRBJ2-1, with D possibly matching TRBD2 (6 bases). V dropped 8 bases and J dropped 6 bases, with 14 bases sitting between them. The CDR3 spans 13 residues. Germline-derived CDR1 and CDR2 are SGHTA and FQGNSA. The CDR3 sequence is CASGRRPGNEQFF. The CDR3, as DNA: TGTGCCAGCGGGAGGAGGCCGGGCAATGAGCAGTTCTTC.

The chain joins TRBV6-5 to TRBJ1-3, with 7 bases that match TRBD1. CDR1 MNHEY and CDR2 SVGAGI come from the germline V gene. V was clipped by 6 bases and J by 3 bases; unmatched bases: 8. CDR3 size: 15 residues. The CDR3 DNA follows: TGTGCCAGCAGCACGAAACAGGGGATTGGAAACACCATATATTTT. It specifies CASSTKQGIGNTIYF.

V usage is TRBV7-6 and J usage is TRBJ2-7, with D possibly being TRBD1 (6 bases). In germline, CDR1 is SGHVS, CDR2 FNYEAQ. Trimming left V 5 bases short and J 6 bases short, with 20 bases between. This CDR3 comprises 15 residues. The DNA of the CDR3 is TGTGCCAGCAGCAACAGGGACGTAGGATACGGCGAGCAGTACTTC. It yields the protein CASSNRDVGYGEQYF.

A remark on this clone: The junction differs from germline at one of its ends, possibly a read error. The V and J genes are TRBV5-1 and TRBJ2-3; 9 positions agree with TRBD2. This CDR3 is 15 amino acids long. CDR1 SGHRS and CDR2 YFSETQ come from the germline V gene. CDR3 residues: CASSPSSGNTNTQYF. DNA of the CDR3: TGCGCCAGCAGCCCCTCTAGCGGGAACACAAATACGCAGTATTTT. Looking up the rest from reference TRBV5-1 and TRBJ2-3 gives the full variable domain: KAGVTQTPRYLIKTRGQQVTLSCSPISGHRSVSWYQQTPGQGLQFLFEYFSETQRNKGNFPGRFSGRQFSNSRSEMNVSTLELGDSALYLCASSPSSGNTNTQYFGPGTRLTVL.

This clone occurred once. The chain is built from TRBV4-1 and TRBJ1-1; maybe TRBD1 (6 bases). The CDR3 covers 14 residues. The germline CDR1 and CDR2 sequences are MGHRA and YSYEKL. Trimming pared 1 base from V and 6 bases from J, leaving 12 bases between. CDR3 amino acids: CASSQGQGYPEAFF. The DNA of the CDR3 is TGCGCCAGCAGCCAAGGCCAGGGGTACCCTGAAGCTTTCTTT.

The sample holds a few counts of this clone. The rearrangement uses TRBV5-1 and TRBJ2-2, with 12 bases aligning to TRBD2. Losses at the gene ends were 3 bases for V and 7 bases for J; bases not matched to a gene: 4. The CDR3 spans 15 residues. Germline assignment: CDR1 SGHRS and CDR2 YFSETQ. The CDR3 is CASSSRTSGDGELFF. CDR3 sequence (DNA): TGCGCCAGCAGCTCGCGGACTAGCGGGGACGGGGAGCTGTTTTTT. The full variable domain, completed using reference TRBV5-1 and TRBJ2-2, is KAGVTQTPRYLIKTRGQQVTLSCSPISGHRSVSWYQQTPGQGLQFLFEYFSETQRNKGNFPGRFSGRQFSNSRSEMNVSTLELGDSALYLCASSSRTSGDGELFFGEGSRLTVL.

This rearrangement joins TRBV5-1 to TRBJ2-7, with TRBD1 matching 9 bases. V was clipped by 4 bases and J by 4 bases; unmatched bases: 9. Germline-derived CDR1 and CDR2 are SGHRS and YFSETQ. The CDR3 runs to 15 residues. This CDR3 is CASSRGPGQGYEQYF. CDR3 nucleotide sequence: TGCGCCAGCAGCAGAGGACCGGGACAGGGATACGAGCAGTACTTC.

V is TRBV6-1 and J is TRBJ2-1; 7 bases line up with TRBD2. From germline, CDR1 is MNHNS and CDR2 SASEGT. The CDR3 contains 16 residues. V lost 2 bases, J lost 8 bases, and 12 bases stayed unmatched. CDR3 sequence (DNA): TGTGCCAGCAGTGAACGGCGGGAGAAGAGTTTGTATGAGCAGTTCTTC. This encodes CASSERREKSLYEQFF.

This sequence joins TRBV14 and TRBJ1-2, with no clear D. The germline CDR1 and CDR2 sequences are SGHDN and FVKESK. Trimming left V 4 bases short and J 7 bases short, with 13 bases between. The CDR3 length is 13 residues. Here the CDR3 DNA reads TGTGCCAGCAGCCCCCAACGGGGAATTGGCTACACCTTC. Its translation is CASSPQRGIGYTF.

The gene calls are TRBV18 and TRBJ1-3; 7 bases match TRBD1. In germline, CDR1 is KGHSH, CDR2 LQKENI. The CDR3 has 13 residues. J gave up 4 bases and V 8 bases, and 5 bases lay outside the gene matches. For the CDR3, the DNA is TGTGCCAGCACTACAGGGGAAGGAAACACCATATATTTT. Its translation: CASTTGEGNTIYF.

The rearrangement uses TRBV7-9 and TRBJ1-1, with D maybe TRBD1 (5 bases). V shed 4 bases and J shed 1 base, with 16 bases lying between them. The germline gives CDR1 SEHNR, CDR2 FQNEAQ (reference sequence). CDR3 length: 16 amino acids. The CDR3 spells CASSSSTAGRNTEAFF. The CDR3 DNA is TGTGCCAGCAGCTCCTCGACAGCTGGGCGGAACACTGAAGCTTTCTTT.